The 17 T cell receptor beta chains listed next were all sequenced from one sample in a study of blood T cells in healthy people across ages. Then a second PCR, running about 6 to 12 cycles, was carried out with a sample-barcoded 5' primer and a J-beta primer mix. From the 5' RACE reads, TCRdb called clonotypes with MiXCR, one entry per CDR3 protein. This sample yields hundreds of thousands of distinct CDR3 sequences, of which around 21% are seen a single time; 3.6% belongs to the top ten. Sample: blood. The source is a man between 65 and 85 years old in good health.

This chain connects TRBV25-1 to TRBJ2-5; D is possibly TRBD1 or TRBD2 (5 bases each). The J call may be faulty, since TRBJ2-1 better matches the DNA end. CDR1 is MGHDK and CDR2 is SYGVNS in the germline V gene. The CDR3 runs to 14 residues. The CDR3 DNA reads TGTGCCAGCAGTGAGACGGGACGAATGAATAAGCAGTTCTTC. This encodes CASSETGRMNKQFF.

This clonotype was recorded a few times. The V call is TRBV4-3, the J call TRBJ2-1, with 9 bases fitting TRBD1. The ends lost 1 base at V and 3 bases at J; junction bases unmatched: 1. CDR1 is LGHNA, CDR2 YSLEER, per germline. The length of the CDR3 is 15 residues. The CDR3 nucleotides are TGCGCCAGCAGCCAAGGACAGGGGGTCTACAATGAGCAGTTCTTC. This translates into CASSQGQGVYNEQFF.

There are a few counts of this clonotype. The chain links TRBV28 to TRBJ2-1; 7 bases map to TRBD2. Per the germline V gene, CDR1 is MDHEN and CDR2 is SYDVKM. V was clipped by 7 bases and J by 3 bases; unmatched bases: 6. The CDR3 consists of 14 residues. The CDR3 nucleotides read TGTGCCAGCATAGGCGGGAGCATCTACAATGAGCAGTTCTTC. Protein: CASIGGSIYNEQFF.

V is TRBV25-1 and J is TRBJ2-3; 9 bases map to TRBD1. V was clipped by 3 bases and J by 1 base; unmatched bases: 8. The CDR3 consists of 17 residues. The germline CDR1 and CDR2 sequences are MGHDK and SYGVNS. The CDR3: CASSDRGGQGGTDTQYF. In DNA form, the CDR3 reads TGTGCCAGCAGTGACCGCGGGGGACAGGGAGGCACAGATACGCAGTATTTT. The whole variable domain, remainder taken from reference TRBV25-1 and TRBJ2-3, is EADIYQTPRYLVIGTGKKITLECSQTMGHDKMYWYQQDPGMELHLIHYSYGVNSTEKGDLSSESTVSRIRTEHFPLTLESARPSHTSQYLCASSDRGGQGGTDTQYFGPGTRLTVL.

The CDR3 bases are TGTGCCAGCAGTTTATATAGCGGGGACGAGCAGTACTTC. It codes for CASSLYSGDEQYF. The V gene is TRBV12-3 or TRBV12-4, the J gene TRBJ2-7, with 8 bases fitting TRBD2. The trim removed 2 bases at V and 5 bases at J, leaving 2 bases unmatched. This CDR3 contains 13 residues.

The sample holds a few counts of this clonotype. The chain recombines TRBV6-2 or TRBV6-3 with TRBJ2-3; D is perhaps TRBD1 (5 bases). Germline lookup yields CDR1 MNHEY and CDR2 SVGEGT. V was clipped by 8 bases and J by 4 bases, with 10 bases between them. The CDR3 is made up of 12 amino acids. The CDR3 coding sequence is TGTGCCAGCGCCCCAGGGTCAGATACGCAGTATTTT. Its protein product is CASAPGSDTQYF.

The chain links TRBV6-2 or TRBV6-3 to TRBJ2-7; D remains ambiguous. This CDR3 spans 15 amino acids. From germline, CDR1 is MNHEY and CDR2 SVGEGT. V lost 0 bases to trimming and J lost 3 bases, with 12 bases between them. This CDR3 reads CASSYSMELNYEQYF. For the CDR3, the DNA is TGTGCCAGCAGTTACTCGATGGAACTGAACTACGAGCAGTACTTC.

In this sample, this clonotype turned up many times. The chain recombines TRBV5-1 with TRBJ1-1; no definite D call. The CDR3 has 14 residues. Germline lookup yields CDR1 SGHRS and CDR2 YFSETQ. The ends were cut back, 1 base at V and 1 base at J, with 8 bases in the middle. The CDR3 spells CASSLKGENTEAFF. The CDR3 region has the DNA TGCGCCAGCAGCTTGAAGGGCGAGAACACTGAAGCTTTCTTT. The whole variable domain, remainder taken from reference TRBV5-1 and TRBJ1-1, is KAGVTQTPRYLIKTRGQQVTLSCSPISGHRSVSWYQQTPGQGLQFLFEYFSETQRNKGNFPGRFSGRQFSNSRSEMNVSTLELGDSALYLCASSLKGENTEAFFGQGTRLTVV.

This clonotype was seen more than once but under ten times. The chain links TRBV6-2 or TRBV6-3 to TRBJ2-5; 7 nucleotides align to TRBD1. With 1 base clipped from V and 2 bases from J, the junction kept 4 bases outside the gene matches. The CDR3 consists of 15 residues. Looked up from germline, CDR1 is MNHEY and CDR2 is SVGEGT. As DNA, the CDR3 is TGTGCCAGCAGTTACTTCCAGGGGGTACAAGAGACCCAGTACTTC. Amino acid sequence: CASSYFQGVQETQYF.

CDR3: CASSPPGQGPTGELFF. The CDR3 nucleotides are TGTGCCAGCAGTCCGCCGGGACAGGGGCCCACCGGGGAGCTGTTTTTT. V is TRBV28 and J is TRBJ2-2; 10 nucleotides match TRBD1. This CDR3 is 16 amino acids long. The V gene end was trimmed by 5 bases and the J gene end by 4 bases; junction bases not matched to a gene: 7. Germline V gene lookup returns CDR1 MDHEN and CDR2 SYDVKM.

The chain is built from TRBV4-1 and TRBJ2-1, with D possibly TRBD1 on 7 matching bases. Trimming removed 0 bases from V and 2 bases from J, with 17 bases in between. From germline, CDR1 is MGHRA and CDR2 YSYEKL. CDR3 length: 18 residues. In DNA, the CDR3 is TGCGCCAGCAGCCAAGATCGGCTAGCAGGGGGGACCTACAATGAGCAGTTCTTC. This gives the protein CASSQDRLAGGTYNEQFF.

The chain recombines TRBV7-2 with TRBJ2-7; 9 nucleotides align to TRBD2. The trim removed 1 base at V and 7 bases at J, leaving 11 bases unmatched. Germline CDR1 reads SGHTA; CDR2 reads FQGNSA. CDR3 length: 16 residues. CDR3 protein: CASSLEASGASREQYF. The DNA for the CDR3 is TGTGCCAGCAGCTTAGAGGCTAGCGGGGCGTCTCGGGAGCAGTACTTC.

This clonotype appeared a few times. The V and J genes are TRBV14 and TRBJ2-5; 11 bases are a match to TRBD2. The CDR3 totals 16 residues. Germline V gene sequence: CDR1 SGHDN, CDR2 FVKESK. V lost 1 base, J lost 5 bases, and 6 bases stayed unmatched. This CDR3 is CASSQARTSGRETQYF. In DNA, the CDR3 is TGTGCCAGCAGCCAAGCCCGGACTAGCGGGCGGGAGACCCAGTACTTC.

This clonotype was detected ten times or more. The chain is built from TRBV29-1 and TRBJ2-2; 14 nucleotides line up with TRBD2. There are 16 residues in the CDR3. The trim removed 4 bases at V and 6 bases at J, leaving 7 bases unmatched. From germline, CDR1 is SQVTM and CDR2 ANQGSEA. Here the CDR3 reads CSVVVGLAGGAGELFF. CDR3 nucleotide sequence: TGCAGCGTTGTGGTTGGACTAGCGGGAGGCGCCGGGGAGCTGTTTTTT.

The gene calls are TRBV23-1 and TRBJ2-5, with D possibly called TRBD1 or TRBD2 (5 bases each). The J call is doubtful: the DNA matches TRBJ2-1 better. TRBV23-1 is identified as an open reading frame with a role that is uncertain. The CDR3 is 15 residues long. The CDR3 is CASSPREGRYNEQFF. In nucleotides, the CDR3 is TGCGCCAGCAGTCCTCGAGAGGGGCGCTACAATGAGCAGTTCTTC.

Only one count was recorded for this clonotype. The rearrangement links TRBV27 to TRBJ2-7; D call uncertain. The CDR3 is 13 residues long. Germline CDR1 and CDR2: MNHEY and SMNVEV (reference sequence). Between the trimmed V and J ends, which lost 6 bases and 3 bases, there was a span of 12 bases. CDR3 coding DNA: TGTGCCAGCAGCAGCAGGACCGGCTACGAGCAGTACTTC. This gives the protein CASSSRTGYEQYF.

There are many counts of this clonotype. The chain employs TRBV2 and TRBJ2-7; 8 nucleotides align to TRBD2. Germline V gene lookup returns CDR1 SNHLY and CDR2 FYNNEI. This CDR3 is built from 13 residues. V lost 8 bases, J lost 0 bases, and 3 bases stayed unmatched. CDR3 residues: CASALAGSYEQYF. As DNA, the CDR3 is TGTGCCAGCGCCCTAGCGGGCTCCTACGAGCAGTACTTC.